The 19 T cell receptor beta chains presented below share a single source sample, sequenced in a study of blood T cell repertoires in COVID-19. TCRdb keeps only in-frame clones here, not all; method: immunoSEQ multiplex PCR. The data contain approximately 490,000 clones, less than 90% of them seen just once; the ten biggest clones take up 6.5% to 9.5%. The specimen sequenced was PBMCs or T cells enriched from blood (not recorded which). These receptors were taken from a woman in her fifties or sixties who had recovered from COVID-19.

The chain joins TRBV30 to TRBJ1-2; D is perhaps TRBD1 (5 bases). Germline CDR1 reads GTSNPN; CDR2 reads SVGIG (reference sequence). CDR3 length equals 13 residues. Deletions cut 5 bases from V and 2 bases from J, with 12 bases between. Written as DNA, the CDR3 is TGTGCCTGGCTGGACAAAGCGAACTATGGCTACACCTTC. The encoded protein is CAWLDKANYGYTF.

V usage is TRBV2 and J usage is TRBJ2-4; D not resolved. Germline CDR1 reads SNHLY; CDR2 reads FYNNEI. The CDR3 length is 16 residues. The V and J ends lost 4 bases and 1 base respectively, with 14 bases between them. CDR3 coding DNA: TGTGCCAGCAGTGGTACGCGACATAAGGCCAAAAACATTCAGTACTTC. Translating gives CASSGTRHKAKNIQYF.

The J gene is TRBJ2-3, the V gene TRBV9; 8 bases are shared with TRBD2. The CDR3 length is 19 residues. V lost 0 bases and J lost 1; bases outside the gene matches: 13. Germline-derived CDR1 and CDR2 are SGDLS and YYNGEE. For the CDR3, the DNA is TGTGCCAGCAGCGTAGAGCCCCGAGGGGGTAGCGGGGGCACAGATACGCAGTATTTT. Translated: CASSVEPRGGSGGTDTQYF. Supplemented by reference TRBV9 and TRBJ2-3, the full variable domain reads DSGVTQTPKHLITATGQRVTLRCSPRSGDLSVYWYQQSLDQGLQFLIQYYNGEERAKGNILERFSAQQFPDLHSELNLSSLELGDSALYFCASSVEPRGGSGGTDTQYFGPGTRLTVL.

V and J are TRBV30 and TRBJ1-2; D is possibly TRBD1 (6 bases). This CDR3 spans 14 amino acids. Between the trimmed V and J ends, which lost 5 bases and 7 bases, there was a span of 20 bases. Germline V gives CDR1 GTSNPN, CDR2 SVGIG (reference sequence). Written as DNA, the CDR3 is TGTGCCTGGGCCGGGACACTGGCCCGTTCTGGCTACACCTTC. This translates into CAWAGTLARSGYTF.

The chain couples TRBV19 to TRBJ1-4, with D unclear. The CDR3 sequence is 14 residues long. The germline gives CDR1 LNHDA, CDR2 SQIVND (reference sequence). V was shortened by 1 base and J by 4 bases, with 7 bases between the two germline ends. CDR3 sequence: CASSIAGVNEKLFF. CDR3 DNA sequence: TGTGCCAGTAGTATAGCCGGGGTTAATGAAAAACTGTTTTTT.

This chain uses TRBV7-9 with TRBJ1-6; 8 nucleotides align to TRBD1. Germline V gives CDR1 SEHNR, CDR2 FQNEAQ (reference sequence). The CDR3 spans 14 residues. After removal of 3 bases from V and 10 bases from J, the junction contained 5 bases not matched to a gene. The CDR3 DNA reads TGTGCCAGCAGCTTGACAGGGGCGCAGTCACCCCTCCACTTT. Its translation is CASSLTGAQSPLHF.

The chain employs TRBV28 and TRBJ1-2, with D tentatively TRBD1 (5 bases). The germline V and J ends were trimmed by 3 bases and 8 bases, with 19 bases remaining between them. The CDR3 runs to 15 residues. From germline, CDR1 is MDHEN and CDR2 SYDVKM. This CDR3 reads CASSFTGGIINGYTF. DNA of the CDR3: TGTGCCAGCAGTTTCACGGGGGGGATTATAAACGGCTACACCTTC.

The rearrangement uses TRBV15 and TRBJ1-5; a weak D match, TRBD1 (5 bases). From germline, CDR1 is LNHNV and CDR2 YYDKDF (reference sequence). V was trimmed by 5 bases and J by 0 bases, leaving 11 bases between them. The CDR3 covers 15 residues. The CDR3 bases are TGTGCCACCAGCTTCCGGGGGTATAGCAATCAGCCCCAGCATTTT. Translated, it gives CATSFRGYSNQPQHF. The whole variable domain, filled in from reference TRBV15 and TRBJ1-5, reads DAMVIQNPRYQVTQFGKPVTLSCSQTLNHNVMYWYQQKSSQAPKLLFHYYDKDFNNEADTPDNFQSRRPNTSFCFLDIRSPGLGDTAMYLCATSFRGYSNQPQHFGDGTRLSIL.

The gene calls are TRBV28 and TRBJ1-4; TRBD1 matches 7 bases. The length of the CDR3 is 15 residues. CDR1 is MDHEN, CDR2 SYDVKM, per germline. The junction had 10 bases not matched to a gene; V was cut back by 6 bases and J by 6 bases. The CDR3 DNA reads TGTGCCAGCAGCTACCAGACAGGGCGCGATGAAAAACTGTTTTTT. Translated, it gives CASSYQTGRDEKLFF.

The rearrangement uses TRBV28 and TRBJ1-1, with D possibly being TRBD1 (5 bases). CDR3 size: 12 residues. From germline, CDR1 is MDHEN and CDR2 SYDVKM. V lost 3 bases to trimming and J lost 8 bases, with 10 bases between them. CDR3 DNA: TGTGCCAGCAGTTTCGCAGACAGCGAAGCTTTCTTT. This translates into CASSFADSEAFF.

This chain joins TRBV7-2 and TRBJ2-2, with 8 bases identical to TRBD1. Germline V gene lookup returns CDR1 SGHTA and CDR2 FQGNSA. The CDR3 extends over 14 amino acids. Trimming cost V 6 bases and J 5 bases; bases outside gene matches: 5. CDR3 in DNA: TGTGCCAGCAGAGTCGGACAGGGTACCGGGGAGCTGTTTTTT. Translating it yields CASRVGQGTGELFF.

The chain employs TRBV11-2 and TRBJ2-1; D call uncertain. Germline values: CDR1 SGHAT, CDR2 FQNNGV. V gave up 5 bases and J gave up 0 bases, with 17 bases separating them. This CDR3 is built from 17 residues. The CDR3, as DNA: TGTGCCAGCAGCCTCATGATGGGCCTGAGCTCCTACAATGAGCAGTTCTTC. This codes for CASSLMMGLSSYNEQFF.

The chain is built from TRBV21-1 and TRBJ1-5; TRBD1 is taken as the D call from the table, unchecked against the DNA. TRBV21-1 is a pseudogene locus. The CDR3 is 18 amino acids. The CDR3 DNA reads TGTGCCAGCAGCAATTCCGGGACAGGGGGCATTAGCAATCAGCCCCAGCATTTT. It codes for CASSNSGTGGISNQPQHF.

The V call is TRBV10-1, the J call TRBJ2-3, with D possibly being TRBD2 (6 bases). Germline CDR1 WNHNN, CDR2 SYGVQD (reference sequence). This CDR3 has 15 amino acids. Trimming stripped 2 bases from V and 5 bases from J, with 14 bases between. CDR3 loop: CASSERPGTRDTQYF. In nucleotides, the CDR3 is TGCGCCAGCAGTGAGCGTCCCGGGACTCGAGATACGCAGTATTTT.

The chain links TRBV27 to TRBJ1-3, with D tentatively TRBD1 (5 bases). Germline assignment: CDR1 MNHEY and CDR2 SMNVEV (reference sequence). This CDR3 is 13 amino acids long. V was pared by 6 bases and J by 4 bases, with 10 bases between. The CDR3 coding sequence is TGTGCCAGCAGAGGTTACAGGGGAAACACCATATATTTT. Its translation is CASRGYRGNTIYF.

CDR3 loop: CASSLGQGHEQYF. In DNA, the CDR3 is TGCGCCAGCAGCTTGGGACAGGGCCACGAGCAGTACTTC. The J gene is TRBJ2-7, the V gene TRBV5-1, with 7 bases that match TRBD1. This CDR3 region has 13 residues. The germline V gene has CDR1 SGHRS and CDR2 YFSETQ. With V trimmed by 0 bases and J by 5 bases, 2 bases remained unmatched. The full variable domain, rest sourced from reference TRBV5-1 and TRBJ2-7, is KAGVTQTPRYLIKTRGQQVTLSCSPISGHRSVSWYQQTPGQGLQFLFEYFSETQRNKGNFPGRFSGRQFSNSRSEMNVSTLELGDSALYLCASSLGQGHEQYFGPGTRLTVT.

The DNA of the CDR3 is TGTGCCAGCAGCGTCGGAGACCTAGCGGGGGATGATACGCAGTATTTT. Translation: CASSVGDLAGDDTQYF. This chain uses TRBV4-2 with TRBJ2-3, with 10 positions matching TRBD2. Trimming removed 5 bases from V and 6 bases from J; junction bases left unmatched: 11. The length of the CDR3 is 16 residues. Germline assignment: CDR1 LGHNA and CDR2 YNFKEQ.

The genes are TRBV5-1 and TRBJ2-7; TRBD2 aligns across 10 bases. Germline V gene sequence: CDR1 SGHRS, CDR2 YFSETQ. The CDR3 is made up of 14 amino acids. Losses at the gene ends were 0 bases for V and 3 bases for J; bases not matched to a gene: 0. In DNA form, the CDR3 reads TGCGCCAGCAGCTTGGCTAGCGGGGGCTACGAGCAGTACTTC. Protein sequence: CASSLASGGYEQYF.

This chain's CDR3 is CASSSRDILHEKLFF. CDR3 nucleotides: TGTGCCAGCAGCTCCCGGGACATCCTCCATGAAAAACTGTTTTTT. The chain is built from TRBV5-8 and TRBJ1-4; D perhaps matches TRBD1 (6 bases). Deletions cut 3 bases from V and 6 bases from J, with 15 bases between. CDR1 SGHTS and CDR2 YDEGEE come from the germline V gene. CDR3 length: 15 amino acids. The full variable domain, its missing parts supplied by reference TRBV5-8 and TRBJ1-4, is EAGVTQSPTHLIKTRGQQATLRCSPISGHTSVYWYQQALGLGLQFLLWYDEGEERNRGNFPPRFSGRQFPNYSSELNVNALELEDSALYLCASSSRDILHEKLFFGSGTQLSVL.